A selection of T cell receptor beta chains follows, all from one sample in a study of response to subunit inactivated influenza vaccine. One entry per CDR3 protein results from TCRdb running MiXCR on the RT-PCR reads. The sample has roughly 550,000 distinct CDR3 sequences, around a quarter seen once; the top ten hold roughly 2.8%. This same sample was also part of a study on T cells expressing NK-cell markers.

The sample was CD4+ T cells sorted from PBMCs, taken roughly 13 days after vaccination. The receptors derive from a man aged 50 or older who received an inactivated influenza vaccine. The CDR3 runs from the conserved cysteine through the conserved F or W. Each record gives: D gene, J gene, clone size, V gene, CDR3 protein, CDR3 DNA. A D gene is named only where the DNA matches it firmly. For some rows the clone size is stated as once, few or many, or as a class when expanded; others skip it.

TRBD2	TRBJ2-5	-	TRBV3-1	CASSQDLLAGVAETQYF	TGTGCCAGCAGCCAAGATCTCCTAGCGGGAGTGGCAGAGACCCAGTACTTC
-	TRBJ1-5	few	TRBV20-1	CSALGGTNGPQHF	TGCAGTGCCCTGGGGGGGACAAACGGGCCCCAGCATTTT
-	TRBJ2-1	once	TRBV7-9	CASSFRGSAYNEQFF	TGTGCCAGCAGCTTCCGAGGGTCAGCCTACAATGAGCAGTTCTTC
-	TRBJ2-3	-	TRBV15	CATSMDTRTDTQYF	TGTGCCACCAGCATGGACACCCGCACAGATACGCAGTATTTT
-	TRBJ2-7	few	TRBV7-9	CASRAISGSEYEQYF	TGTGCCAGCAGGGCAATTAGCGGCAGTGAATACGAGCAGTACTTC
-	TRBJ2-2	few	TRBV24-1	CATSGSGLNTGELFF	TGTGCCACCAGTGGTTCCGGACTCAACACCGGGGAGCTGTTTTTT
-	TRBJ1-5	few	TRBV27	CASSLLGDGQPQHF	TGTGCCAGCAGCCTTCTGGGTGACGGCCAGCCCCAGCATTTT
-	TRBJ2-1	-	TRBV6-2/TRBV6-3	CASSAQGGEQFF	TGTGCCAGCAGTGCTCAAGGGGGTGAGCAGTTCTTC
-	TRBJ1-2	many	TRBV10-3	CAISESEGRYGYTF	TGTGCCATCAGTGAGTCAGAAGGGCGCTATGGCTACACCTTC
TRBD2	TRBJ2-1	few	TRBV20-1	CSARDALAGGRNEQFF	TGCAGTGCTAGAGACGCGCTAGCGGGAGGTCGGAATGAGCAGTTCTTC
-	TRBJ1-2	few	TRBV3-1	CASSPFEQNGYTF	TGTGCCAGCAGCCCTTTTGAGCAAAATGGCTACACCTTC
-	TRBJ1-6	few	TRBV5-1	CASSLAGSNSPLHF	TGCGCCAGCAGCTTGGCTGGGAGCAATTCACCCCTCCACTTT